These 24 T cell receptor beta chains were sequenced from one sample in a study of blood T cell repertoires in COVID-19. Produced via immunoSEQ multiplex PCR; TCRdb's table is partial and in-frame only. The table records about 160,000 clones, 75% to 85% of them present only once. Sequencing was performed on peripheral blood. These receptors all stem from a human donor in a cohort sampled during active COVID-19.

The CDR3 loop reads CASSSPPGQGHKYF. Here the CDR3 DNA reads TGTGCCAGCAGCTCACCCCCGGGACAGGGGCATAAGTACTTC. The rearrangement links TRBV7-2 to TRBJ2-7; TRBD1 matches 10 bases. The CDR3 contains 14 residues. Per the germline V gene, CDR1 is SGHTA and CDR2 is FQGNSA. Trimming cost V 4 bases and J 11 bases; bases outside gene matches: 11. The full variable domain, with the rest looked up from reference TRBV7-2 and TRBJ2-7, is GAGVSQSPSNKVTEKGKDVELRCDPISGHTALYWYRQSLGQGLEFLIYFQGNSAPDKSGLPSDRFSAERTGGSVSTLTIQRTQQEDSAVYLCASSSPPGQGHKYFGPGTRLTVT.

The rearrangement links TRBV19 to TRBJ2-1; perhaps TRBD1 as D (7 bases). Trimming removed 6 bases from V and 15 bases from J, with 18 bases in between. The CDR3 is 12 residues long. Germline CDR1 is LNHDA and CDR2 is SQIVND (reference sequence). The CDR3 sequence: CASRRDSLIWFF. In nucleotides, the CDR3 is TGTGCCAGTAGGCGGGACAGTCTCATATGGTTCTTC.

The chain joins TRBV6-5 to TRBJ2-1; tentative D call: TRBD1 (6 bases). The V end was cut by 8 bases, the J end by 10 bases, with 18 bases between. Germline CDR1 and CDR2: MNHEY and SVGAGI. This CDR3 comprises 13 residues. The CDR3 protein is CASHGEVGAEQFF. In DNA form, the CDR3 reads TGTGCCAGCCATGGTGAGGTGGGGGCGGAGCAGTTCTTC.

This clone turned up a few times. The genes are TRBV7-9 and TRBJ2-5; D remains unclear. Germline V gene data show CDR1 as SEHNR and CDR2 as FQNEAQ (reference sequence). This CDR3 region has 14 residues. Between the trimmed V and J ends, which lost 6 bases and 1 base, there was a span of 12 bases. The CDR3: CASRRGGAQETQYF. The CDR3 DNA sequence: TGTGCCAGCAGGCGAGGCGGCGCCCAAGAGACCCAGTACTTC.

This rearrangement joins TRBV9 to TRBJ2-1; weak D call: TRBD1 (5 bases). V shed 2 bases and J shed 9 bases, with 18 bases lying between them. Per germline, CDR1 SGDLS and CDR2 YYNGEE. The CDR3 is 15 amino acids. The CDR3 bases are TGTGCCAGCAGCGTCCGGACAACTCACCTTAGTGAGCAGTTCTTC. It encodes CASSVRTTHLSEQFF.

CDR3 protein: CATSRGLQGLKKEQYF. For the CDR3, the DNA is TGTGCCACCTCACGGGGCCTGCAGGGGTTAAAGAAGGAGCAGTACTTC. The genes are TRBV7-9 and TRBJ2-7; D possibly corresponds to TRBD1 (6 bases). CDR3 size: 16 residues. Germline V gene data show CDR1 as SEHNR and CDR2 as FQNEAQ (reference sequence). The ends were cut back, 10 bases at V and 7 bases at J, with 29 bases in the middle.

The chain uses TRBV12-5 and TRBJ1-2, with 8 nucleotides matching TRBD1. The V segment lost 6 bases and the J segment 6 bases; nucleotides outside the gene matches: 9. Germline assignment: CDR1 LGHNT and CDR2 FRNRAP. This CDR3 is 14 amino acids long. CDR3 protein: CASGRTGRWNGYTF. The CDR3 DNA sequence: TGTGCTAGTGGACGGACAGGGAGGTGGAATGGCTACACCTTC.

In its sample, this clone was seen once. This chain connects TRBV5-1 to TRBJ2-7; D unresolved. Germline CDR1 is SGHRS and CDR2 is YFSETQ. The CDR3 is 15 residues long. The V gene lost 1 base and the J gene lost 0 bases, with 11 bases spanning the gap. Written as DNA, the CDR3 is TGCGCCAGCAGCTTGCTGCCCGCTAGCTCCTACGAGCAGTACTTC. Its translation is CASSLLPASSYEQYF.

The chain links TRBV19 to TRBJ2-2, with 7 bases that match TRBD1. The V gene's germline CDR1 is LNHDA and CDR2 SQIVND (reference sequence). After removal of 5 bases from V and 7 bases from J, the junction contained 4 bases not matched to a gene. This CDR3 has 13 residues. CDR3 sequence: CASSPQGVGELFF. The CDR3 DNA sequence: TGTGCCAGTAGTCCGCAGGGGGTCGGGGAGCTGTTTTTT.

The V gene is TRBV15, the J gene TRBJ2-3, with D possibly being TRBD2 (7 bases). Looked up from germline, CDR1 is LNHNV and CDR2 is YYDKDF (reference sequence). V lost 0 bases to trimming and J lost 1 base, with 14 bases between them. The CDR3 totals 17 residues. CDR3 nucleotides: TGTGCCACCAGCAGAGATCTGGCGGGGGCCCGCACAGATACGCAGTATTTT. Translating it yields CATSRDLAGARTDTQYF.

The chain carries TRBV30 and TRBJ2-7, with 8 nucleotides matching TRBD1. The CDR3 is 12 amino acids. The ends lost 2 bases at V and 7 bases at J; junction bases unmatched: 4. The germline V gene has CDR1 GTSNPN and CDR2 SVGIG (reference sequence). In DNA form, the CDR3 reads TGTGCCTGGAGTCCACAGGGGGATGAGCAGTACTTC. As protein: CAWSPQGDEQYF.

The chain links TRBV30 to TRBJ2-7, with TRBD1 matching over 9 bases. The ends lost 3 bases at V and 5 bases at J; junction bases unmatched: 8. The CDR3 covers 14 residues. From germline, CDR1 is GTSNPN and CDR2 SVGIG (reference sequence). The CDR3 is CAWSTGTGKNEQYF. Here the CDR3 DNA reads TGTGCCTGGAGCACCGGGACAGGGAAAAACGAGCAGTACTTC.

The rearrangement links TRBV6-1 to TRBJ2-1; 12 bases map to TRBD2. Germline V gene lookup returns CDR1 MNHNS and CDR2 SASEGT. CDR3 length: 15 residues. Unmatched junction bases numbered 4, after V lost 3 bases and J lost 7 bases. CDR3 loop: CASSETSGSQNEQFF. The DNA of the CDR3 is TGTGCCAGCAGTGAGACTAGCGGGAGCCAAAATGAGCAGTTCTTC.

The chain is built from TRBV4-3 and TRBJ1-2; 9 bases line up with TRBD1. With V trimmed by 0 bases and J by 3 bases, 8 bases remained unmatched. The CDR3 has 17 amino acids. In germline, CDR1 is LGHNA, CDR2 YSLEER. For the CDR3, the DNA is TGCGCCAGCAGCCAAGATCTCCGGACAGGGGACCACTATGGCTACACCTTC. Translating gives CASSQDLRTGDHYGYTF.

The J gene is TRBJ1-1, the V gene TRBV5-1; 10 bases fit TRBD1. V shed 6 bases, J shed 5 bases, and the junction held 7 bases outside the gene matches. There are 14 residues in the CDR3. Germline V gives CDR1 SGHRS, CDR2 YFSETQ. The CDR3 sequence: CASTLRQGATEAFF. DNA for the CDR3: TGCGCCAGCACCCTCCGACAGGGGGCGACTGAAGCTTTCTTT.

The chain links TRBV6-6 to TRBJ1-5; TRBD1 agrees at 10 bases. Trimming took 2 bases from V and 6 from J; bases not matched to a gene: 4. This CDR3 has 15 amino acids. Looked up from germline, CDR1 is MNHNY and CDR2 is SVGAGI (reference sequence). CDR3 amino acids: CASSYLDRGIQPQHF. CDR3 coding DNA: TGTGCCAGCAGTTACCTGGACAGGGGGATTCAGCCCCAGCATTTT.

The chain is built from TRBV27 and TRBJ2-3; TRBD1 is a possible D gene (6 bases). Deletions cut 5 bases from V and 0 bases from J, with 12 bases between. Looked up from germline, CDR1 is MNHEY and CDR2 is SMNVEV (reference sequence). CDR3 length equals 15 residues. The CDR3 protein is CASSGQTYSTDTQYF. The CDR3 DNA follows: TGTGCCAGCAGTGGACAGACCTATAGCACAGATACGCAGTATTTT.

This rearrangement joins TRBV3-1 (or the pseudogene TRBV3-2) to TRBJ1-2, with D possibly matching TRBD1 (5 bases). The CDR3 sequence is 14 residues long. Trimming removed 1 base from V and 2 bases from J, with 8 bases in between. Germline CDR1 reads LGHDT; CDR2 reads YNNKEL (reference sequence). CDR3 DNA: TGTGCCAGCAGCCAAGGACAGTTGAACTATGGCTACACCTTC. It encodes CASSQGQLNYGYTF.

The V gene is TRBV10-2, the J gene TRBJ1-5; D is unresolved. The V gene's germline CDR1 is WSHSY and CDR2 SAAADI. Trimming took 2 bases from V and 4 from J, leaving 6 bases between them. The length of the CDR3 is 13 residues. The CDR3 loop reads CASSEAVNQPQHF. CDR3 nucleotide sequence: TGCGCCAGCAGTGAGGCAGTTAATCAGCCCCAGCATTTT.

J is TRBJ2-1 and V is TRBV7-3, with 9 bases identical to TRBD2. The CDR3 runs to 16 residues. Looked up from germline, CDR1 is SGHTA and CDR2 is FQGTGA. Losses at the gene ends were 5 bases for V and 4 bases for J; bases not matched to a gene: 9. CDR3 nucleotides: TGTGCCAGCAGCCCCCCCGGTAGCGGGAGTTACAATGAGCAGTTCTTC. Its protein product is CASSPPGSGSYNEQFF.

This clone was seen more than once but under ten times. The V and J genes are TRBV2 and TRBJ2-7, with TRBD1 matching over 9 bases. The ends lost 9 bases at V and 3 bases at J; junction bases unmatched: 6. The CDR3 totals 13 residues. Germline CDR1 reads SNHLY; CDR2 reads FYNNEI. The CDR3 is CASLTGGFYEQYF. In DNA form, the CDR3 reads TGTGCCAGTCTGACAGGGGGTTTCTACGAGCAGTACTTC. Together with reference TRBV2 and TRBJ2-7, the CDR3 gives the full variable domain: EPEVTQTPSHQVTQMGQEVILRCVPISNHLYFYWYRQILGQKVEFLVSFYNNEISEKSEIFDDQFSVERPDGSNFTLKIRSTKLEDSAMYFCASLTGGFYEQYFGPGTRLTVT.

The chain has TRBV6-5 and TRBJ2-4; 9 bases agree with TRBD1. CDR1 MNHEY and CDR2 SVGAGI come from the germline V gene. This CDR3 contains 14 residues. V was pared by 6 bases and J by 7 bases, with 7 bases of the junction left unmatched. The CDR3 nucleotides are TGTGCCAGCAGCCAAACAGGGGGCATCAACATTCAGTACTTC. It specifies CASSQTGGINIQYF.

In its sample, this clone was seen a few times. The genes are TRBV27 and TRBJ1-1; the match to TRBD1 covers 10 bases. J lost 5 bases, V lost 3 bases, and 0 bases had no gene match. This CDR3 is built from 13 residues. CDR1 is MNHEY, CDR2 SMNVEV, per germline (reference sequence). In nucleotides, the CDR3 is TGTGCCAGCAGTTTGGACAGGGGGACTGAAGCTTTCTTT. Its protein product is CASSLDRGTEAFF.

This chain connects TRBV5-8 to TRBJ2-5, with D uncertain. With 4 bases removed from V and 2 bases from J, the gap between germline ends came to 6 bases. This CDR3 has 12 residues. Germline CDR1 and CDR2: SGHTS and YDEGEE. The chain's CDR3 is CASSKQQETQYF. In DNA, the CDR3 is TGTGCCAGCAGCAAACAGCAAGAGACCCAGTACTTC.